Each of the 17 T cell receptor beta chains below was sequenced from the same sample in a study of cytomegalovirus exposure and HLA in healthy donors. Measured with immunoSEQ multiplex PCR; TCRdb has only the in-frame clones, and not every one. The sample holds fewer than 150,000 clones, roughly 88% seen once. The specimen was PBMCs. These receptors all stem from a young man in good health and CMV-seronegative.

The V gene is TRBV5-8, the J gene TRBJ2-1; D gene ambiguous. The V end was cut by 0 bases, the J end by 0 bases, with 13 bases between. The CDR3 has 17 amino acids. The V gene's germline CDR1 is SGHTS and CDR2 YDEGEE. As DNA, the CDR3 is TGTGCCAGCAGCTTGGATGAGAGACTCAGCTCCTACAATGAGCAGTTCTTC. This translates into CASSLDERLSSYNEQFF.

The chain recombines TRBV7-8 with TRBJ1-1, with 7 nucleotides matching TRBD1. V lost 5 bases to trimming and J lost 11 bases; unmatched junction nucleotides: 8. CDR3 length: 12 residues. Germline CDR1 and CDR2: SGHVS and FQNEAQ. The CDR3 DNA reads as TGTGCCAGCAGCACCACAGGGGAGGACGCTTTCTTT. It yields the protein CASSTTGEDAFF.

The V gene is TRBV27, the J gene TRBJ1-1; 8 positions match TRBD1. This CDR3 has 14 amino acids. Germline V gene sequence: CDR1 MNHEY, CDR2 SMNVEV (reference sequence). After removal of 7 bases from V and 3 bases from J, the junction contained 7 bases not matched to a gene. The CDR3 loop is CASTRTGRDTEAFF. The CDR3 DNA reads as TGTGCCAGCACACGGACAGGGAGGGACACTGAAGCTTTCTTT.

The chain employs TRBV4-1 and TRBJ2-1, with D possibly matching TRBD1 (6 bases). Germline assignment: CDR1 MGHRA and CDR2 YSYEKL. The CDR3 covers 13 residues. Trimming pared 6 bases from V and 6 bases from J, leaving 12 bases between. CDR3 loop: CASSGRQVNEQFF. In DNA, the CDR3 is TGCGCCAGCAGTGGAAGACAGGTCAATGAGCAGTTCTTC.

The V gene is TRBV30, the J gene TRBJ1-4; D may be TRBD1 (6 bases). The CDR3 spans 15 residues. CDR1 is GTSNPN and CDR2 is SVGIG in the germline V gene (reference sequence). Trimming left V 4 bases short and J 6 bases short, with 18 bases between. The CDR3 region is CAWTFAQGRYEKLFF. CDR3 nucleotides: TGTGCCTGGACCTTCGCACAGGGCCGATATGAAAAACTGTTTTTT.

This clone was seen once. CDR3 residues: CASQTGTSGTYEQYF. CDR3 coding DNA: TGTGCCAGCCAAACCGGGACTAGCGGGACCTACGAGCAGTACTTC. The chain recombines TRBV6-5 with TRBJ2-7, with 13 positions matching TRBD2. CDR1 is MNHEY, CDR2 SVGAGI, per germline. V shed 8 bases, J shed 2 bases, and the junction held 6 bases outside the gene matches. This CDR3 contains 15 residues.

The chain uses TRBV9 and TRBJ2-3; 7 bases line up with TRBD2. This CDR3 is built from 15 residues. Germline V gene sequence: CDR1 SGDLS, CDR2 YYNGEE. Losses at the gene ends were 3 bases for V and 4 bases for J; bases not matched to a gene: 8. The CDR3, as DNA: TGTGCCAGCAGCGCGAGGGGAGGGTTCTCAGATACGCAGTATTTT. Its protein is CASSARGGFSDTQYF.

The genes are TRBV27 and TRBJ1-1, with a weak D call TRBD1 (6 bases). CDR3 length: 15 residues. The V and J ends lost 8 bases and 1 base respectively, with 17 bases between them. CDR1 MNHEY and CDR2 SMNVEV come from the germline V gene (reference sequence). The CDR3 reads CASSTSGHPNTEAFF. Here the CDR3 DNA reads TGTGCCAGCTCAACTTCGGGACACCCGAACACTGAAGCTTTCTTT.

The CDR3 DNA sequence: TGTGCCAGCAGGGCTACAGGTTCGTACTACGAGCAGTACTTC. Amino acid sequence: CASRATGSYYEQYF. The rearrangement uses TRBV11-1 and TRBJ2-7, with D possibly matching TRBD1 (5 bases). The CDR3 runs to 14 residues. Trimming left V 6 bases short and J 3 bases short, with 15 bases between. Per germline, CDR1 SGHAT and CDR2 FQDESV (reference sequence).

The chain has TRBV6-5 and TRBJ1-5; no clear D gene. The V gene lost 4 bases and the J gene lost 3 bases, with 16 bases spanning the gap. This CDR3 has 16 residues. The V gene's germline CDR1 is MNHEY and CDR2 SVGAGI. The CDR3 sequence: CASSFSAPAVNQPQHF. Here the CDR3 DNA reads TGTGCCAGCAGTTTCTCGGCCCCGGCGGTCAATCAGCCCCAGCATTTT.

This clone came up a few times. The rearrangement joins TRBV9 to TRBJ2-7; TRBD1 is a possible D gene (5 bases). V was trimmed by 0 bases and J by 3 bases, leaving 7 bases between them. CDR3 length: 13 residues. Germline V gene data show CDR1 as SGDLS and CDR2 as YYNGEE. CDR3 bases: TGTGCCAGCAGCGTAGGCGACAGCTACGAGCAGTACTTC. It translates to CASSVGDSYEQYF.

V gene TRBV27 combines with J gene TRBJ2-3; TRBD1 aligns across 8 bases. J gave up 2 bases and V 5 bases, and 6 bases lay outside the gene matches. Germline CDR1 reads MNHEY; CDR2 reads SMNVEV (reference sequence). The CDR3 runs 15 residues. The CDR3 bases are TGTGCCAGCAGTGGGACAGGAGGAAACACAGATACGCAGTATTTT. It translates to CASSGTGGNTDTQYF.

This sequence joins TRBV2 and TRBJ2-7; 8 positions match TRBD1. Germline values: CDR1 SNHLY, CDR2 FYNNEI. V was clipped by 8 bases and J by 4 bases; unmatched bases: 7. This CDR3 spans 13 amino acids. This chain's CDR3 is CASLGQAHYEQYF. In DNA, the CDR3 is TGTGCCAGCTTGGGACAGGCACATTACGAGCAGTACTTC.

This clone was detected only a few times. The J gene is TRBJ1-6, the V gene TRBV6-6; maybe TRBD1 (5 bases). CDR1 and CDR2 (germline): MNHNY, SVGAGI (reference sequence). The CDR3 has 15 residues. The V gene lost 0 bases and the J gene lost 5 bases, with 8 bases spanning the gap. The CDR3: CASSYSAGNNSPLHF. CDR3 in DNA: TGTGCCAGCAGTTACTCCGCAGGGAATAATTCACCCCTCCACTTT.

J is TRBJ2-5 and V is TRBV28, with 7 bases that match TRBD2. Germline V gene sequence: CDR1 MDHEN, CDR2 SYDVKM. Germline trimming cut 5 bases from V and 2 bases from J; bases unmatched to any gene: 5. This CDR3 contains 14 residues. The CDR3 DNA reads TGTGCCAGCAGTGGTCTAGCGGTTCAAGAGACCCAGTACTTC. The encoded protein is CASSGLAVQETQYF.

CDR3 in DNA: TGTGCCAGCAGCTTAGCGATGCGGAACTACGAGCAGTACTTC. The encoded protein is CASSLAMRNYEQYF. The V and J genes are TRBV7-8 and TRBJ2-7; D unresolved. The CDR3 has 14 residues. Germline V gives CDR1 SGHVS, CDR2 FQNEAQ. The germline V and J ends were trimmed by 0 bases and 3 bases, with 9 bases remaining between them.

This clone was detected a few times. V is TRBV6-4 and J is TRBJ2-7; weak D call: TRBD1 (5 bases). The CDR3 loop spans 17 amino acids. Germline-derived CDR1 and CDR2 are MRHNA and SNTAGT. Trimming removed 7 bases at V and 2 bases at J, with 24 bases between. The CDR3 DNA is TGTGCCAGCACTCCCGGCCACAGGAAGAAGATCCCCTACGAGCAGTACTTC. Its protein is CASTPGHRKKIPYEQYF.